This T cell receptor (beta chain) was obtained from a study of T cells in Graves' hyperthyroidism and ophthalmopathy. Amplification yielded TCR beta CDR3 regions, with RNA transcripts as the source. When the TCR CDR3 underwent first-round RT-PCR, the HTBI primer set was used. TCRdb ran MiXCR on the multiplex PCR reads and lists one entry per CDR3 protein. The sample contains hundreds of thousands of distinct CDR3 sequences, over 12% of which appear only once. In this sample, this clonotype turned up many times. V shed 4 bases and J shed 0 bases, with 13 bases lying between them. This CDR3 has 16 amino acids. Germline-derived CDR1 and CDR2 are SGDLS and YYNGEE. Duration under 3 months, a NOSPECS grade of at least 4, and a Clinical Activity Score of at least 3 characterized the ophthalmopathy patients.

The sample taken for sequencing was blood. This receptor was obtained from a man aged 18 to 30 with Graves' ophthalmopathy. This chain uses TRBV9 with TRBJ2-2; tentative D call: TRBD2 (6 bases). The CDR3: CASSLGGSTNTGELFF. CDR3 bases: TGTGCCAGCAGCCTCGGGGGTAGTACGAACACCGGGGAGCTGTTTTTT.